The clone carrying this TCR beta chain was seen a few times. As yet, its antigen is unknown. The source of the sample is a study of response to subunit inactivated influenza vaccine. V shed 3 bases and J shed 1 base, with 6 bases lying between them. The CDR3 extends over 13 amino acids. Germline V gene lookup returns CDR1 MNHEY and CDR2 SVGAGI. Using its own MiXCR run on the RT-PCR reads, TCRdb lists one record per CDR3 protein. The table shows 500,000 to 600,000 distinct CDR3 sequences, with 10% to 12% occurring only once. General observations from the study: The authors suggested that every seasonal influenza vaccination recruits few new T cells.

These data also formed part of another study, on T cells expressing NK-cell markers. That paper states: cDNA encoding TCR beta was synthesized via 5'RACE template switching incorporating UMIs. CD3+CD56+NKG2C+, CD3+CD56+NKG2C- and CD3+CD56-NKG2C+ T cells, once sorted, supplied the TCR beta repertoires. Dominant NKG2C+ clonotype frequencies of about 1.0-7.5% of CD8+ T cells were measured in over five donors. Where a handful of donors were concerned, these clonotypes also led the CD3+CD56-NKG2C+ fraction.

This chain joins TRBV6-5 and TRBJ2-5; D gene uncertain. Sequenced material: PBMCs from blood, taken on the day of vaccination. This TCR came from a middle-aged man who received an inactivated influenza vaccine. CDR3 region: CASSYFLQETQYF. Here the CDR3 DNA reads TGTGCCAGCAGTTATTTTCTCCAAGAGACCCAGTACTTC.